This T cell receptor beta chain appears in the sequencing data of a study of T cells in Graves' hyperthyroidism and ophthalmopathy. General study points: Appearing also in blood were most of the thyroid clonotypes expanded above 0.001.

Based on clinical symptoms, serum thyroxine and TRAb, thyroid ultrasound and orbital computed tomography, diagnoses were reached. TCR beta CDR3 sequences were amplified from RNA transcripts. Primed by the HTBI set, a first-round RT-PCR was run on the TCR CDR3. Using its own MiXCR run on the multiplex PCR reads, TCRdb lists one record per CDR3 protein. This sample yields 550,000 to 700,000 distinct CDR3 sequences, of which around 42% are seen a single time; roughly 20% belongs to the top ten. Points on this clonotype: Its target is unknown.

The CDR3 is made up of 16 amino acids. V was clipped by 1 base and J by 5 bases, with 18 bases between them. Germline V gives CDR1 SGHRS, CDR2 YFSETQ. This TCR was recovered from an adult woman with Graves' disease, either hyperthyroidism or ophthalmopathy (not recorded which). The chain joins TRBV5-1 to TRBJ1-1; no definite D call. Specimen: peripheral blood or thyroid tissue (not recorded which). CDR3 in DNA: TGCGCCAGCAGCTTGTGGGCAGGAGGTGAGAGGACTGAAGCTTTCTTT. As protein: CASSLWAGGERTEAFF.